This entry describes one T cell receptor (beta chain). As yet, its antigen is unknown. The CDR3 end shows no conserved phenylalanine or tryptophan, and so a read error is likely. The DNA is left out, because the CDR3 cannot be placed on it with certainty; the CDR3 is given as TCRdb lists it. This entry comes from a study of T cell responses to AZD1222 COVID-19 vaccine. CDR1 and CDR2 (germline): MDHEN, SYDVKM. The length of the CDR3 is 15 amino acids, counting both ends. The repertoire was sequenced with immunoSEQ multiplex PCR; TCRdb's copy has only in-frame clones and lacks some. The data hold 150,000 to 200,000 clones, with around 87% observed a single time. Regarding the study as a whole: After the peak T cell response, and only then, were repertoires sampled. AZD1222 recipients seropositive at baseline numbered only five to seven. After two AZD1222 doses, spike-specific TCR breadth and depth rose versus day 0.

This sequence originates from an adult in good health. The chain recombines TRBV28 with TRBJ1-2; TRBD1, as called in the table, went unchecked against the DNA. Sequencing was performed on peripheral blood, taken on day 0 of MenACWY control vaccination. The CDR3 region is CASSSSRSIGLLGGY.